The 28 T cell receptor beta chains below come from one sample, sequenced in a study of untreated major depressive disorder. Study-level points and caveats: Depressed patients' CD4+ T cells carried increased TRBV05-01 (Vbeta 5.1) usage versus control CD4+ T cells.

Libraries were prepared by immunoSEQ multiplex PCR; TCRdb keeps only in-frame clonotypes and omits some of them. The sample yields approximately 20,000 clones, about 92% seen once. For these TCRs, the target antigens are not known. Specimen: CD4+ T cells from PBMCs. These receptors were collected from a middle-aged woman with major depressive disorder.

The V call is TRBV4-1, the J call TRBJ1-1, with a possible D match to TRBD1 (5 bases). CDR1 MGHRA and CDR2 YSYEKL come from the germline V gene. V gave up 1 base and J gave up 1 base, with 7 bases separating them. This CDR3 is built from 14 residues. The CDR3, as DNA: TGCGCCAGCAGCCAAGCCACAGGGAACACTGAAGCTTTCTTT. Translation gives CASSQATGNTEAFF.

V usage is TRBV4-1 and J usage is TRBJ2-2, with a tentative D call TRBD2 (5 bases). This CDR3 comprises 15 residues. Trimming removed 0 bases from V and 4 bases from J, with 9 bases in between. Per the germline V gene, CDR1 is MGHRA and CDR2 is YSYEKL. The CDR3 protein is CASSQDQAATGELFF. CDR3 DNA sequence: TGCGCCAGCAGCCAAGATCAAGCGGCCACCGGGGAGCTGTTTTTT.

The J gene is TRBJ1-2, the V gene TRBV5-1; 8 bases fit TRBD1. The CDR3 has 13 residues. V shed 4 bases and J 8 bases; nucleotides not matched to a gene: 7. Germline V gene data show CDR1 as SGHRS and CDR2 as YFSETQ. CDR3 sequence: CASSPGQGFGYTF. In nucleotides, the CDR3 is TGCGCCAGCAGCCCAGGACAGGGTTTCGGCTACACCTTC.

The V gene is TRBV5-1, the J gene TRBJ1-1; 8 positions match TRBD1. With 0 bases clipped from V and 4 bases from J, the junction kept 11 bases outside the gene matches. Germline-derived CDR1 and CDR2 are SGHRS and YFSETQ. The CDR3 loop spans 17 amino acids. CDR3 residues: CASSLGWGTGGTTEAFF. CDR3 bases: TGCGCCAGCAGCTTGGGGTGGGGGACAGGAGGGACCACTGAAGCTTTCTTT. The variable domain in full, completed from reference TRBV5-1 and TRBJ1-1, reads KAGVTQTPRYLIKTRGQQVTLSCSPISGHRSVSWYQQTPGQGLQFLFEYFSETQRNKGNFPGRFSGRQFSNSRSEMNVSTLELGDSALYLCASSLGWGTGGTTEAFFGQGTRLTVV.

The chain recombines TRBV19 with TRBJ1-2; no definite D call. CDR3 length equals 13 residues. V was shortened by 5 bases and J by 3 bases, with 10 bases between the two germline ends. Germline CDR1 reads LNHDA; CDR2 reads SQIVND (reference sequence). As DNA, the CDR3 is TGTGCCAGTAGTGTTACAGCGGACTATGGCTACACCTTC. Its translation: CASSVTADYGYTF.

This clone was seen once. The chain links TRBV15 to TRBJ1-3; unclear D gene. This CDR3 is built from 16 residues. CDR1 is LNHNV and CDR2 is YYDKDF in the germline V gene (reference sequence). V was trimmed by 2 bases and J by 0 bases, leaving 11 bases between them. CDR3 sequence reads: CATSRQGVGSGNTIYF. CDR3 sequence (DNA): TGTGCCACCAGCAGACAAGGTGTCGGCTCTGGAAACACCATATATTTT.

The chain couples TRBV6-5 to TRBJ2-1; D possibly uses TRBD1 or TRBD2 (6 bases each). Germline-derived CDR1 and CDR2 are MNHEY and SVGAGI. V was shortened by 6 bases and J by 9 bases, with 15 bases between the two germline ends. CDR3 length: 13 amino acids. The CDR3 region is CASRRGGYVEQFF. CDR3 nucleotide sequence: TGTGCCAGCAGGAGAGGGGGGTATGTTGAGCAGTTCTTC.

J is TRBJ1-2 and V is TRBV7-9; a possible D gene is TRBD1 (6 bases). Germline CDR1 SEHNR, CDR2 FQNEAQ (reference sequence). The V gene lost 4 bases and the J gene lost 7 bases, with 16 bases spanning the gap. The CDR3 totals 14 residues. DNA for the CDR3: TGTGCCAGCAGCTCCGACGTTGGGGGGGCTGGCTACACCTTC. Translation: CASSSDVGGAGYTF.

The V and J genes are TRBV2 and TRBJ1-2; D possibly corresponds to TRBD1 (5 bases). V lost 4 bases to trimming and J lost 3 bases, with 15 bases between them. CDR3 size: 15 residues. The V gene's germline CDR1 is SNHLY and CDR2 FYNNEI. The CDR3 DNA sequence: TGTGCCAGCAGTGGTGGCGGGGCGCAGGACTATGGCTACACCTTC. It is translated as CASSGGGAQDYGYTF.

The chain has TRBV27 and TRBJ2-7; D uncertain. Germline V gene data show CDR1 as MNHEY and CDR2 as SMNVEV (reference sequence). This CDR3 spans 13 amino acids. V lost 5 bases to trimming and J lost 0 bases, with 8 bases between them. The CDR3, as DNA: TGTGCCAGCAGTAGCAGGAGCTCCTACGAGCAGTACGTC. As protein: CASSSRSSYEQYV.

The rearrangement uses TRBV29-1 and TRBJ1-1, with 7 bases matching TRBD1. V trimming: 7 bases; J trimming: 5 bases; junction bases outside the gene matches: 10. Germline loops: CDR1 SQVTM, CDR2 ANQGSEA. CDR3 length equals 13 residues. CDR3 DNA: TGCAGCGGGAAGACAGGGCGTGGGACTGAAGCTTTCTTT. It codes for CSGKTGRGTEAFF.

This sequence joins TRBV23-1 and TRBJ1-1, with a tentative D call TRBD1 (5 bases). TRBV23-1 is reported as an ORF; its role is uncertain. Trimming left V 9 bases short and J 1 base short, with 12 bases between. The CDR3 sequence is 13 residues long. The CDR3 protein is CASSMGPNTEAFF. CDR3 DNA sequence: TGCGCCAGTTCAATGGGGCCGAACACTGAAGCTTTCTTT.

The chain uses TRBV5-4 and TRBJ1-1; the D is unclear. This CDR3 contains 14 residues. Germline lookup yields CDR1 SGHNT and CDR2 YYREEE (reference sequence). V lost 4 bases, J lost 5 bases, and 15 bases lay in between. In nucleotides, the CDR3 is TGTGCCAGCAGCCCGCCGGCAGGCGATACTGAAGCTTTCTTT. This encodes CASSPPAGDTEAFF.

CDR3 DNA: TGTGCCATCAGTGACGGGCTAGCGGAGACCCAGTACTTC. Amino acid sequence: CAISDGLAETQYF. The chain combines TRBV10-3 with TRBJ2-5; TRBD2 might be the D (6 bases). V was trimmed by 3 bases and J by 5 bases, leaving 10 bases between them. There are 13 residues in the CDR3. CDR1 is ENHRY and CDR2 is SYGVKD in the germline V gene.

The CDR3: CAWRGLSTEAFF. The CDR3 nucleotides are TGTGCCTGGAGGGGGTTAAGCACTGAAGCTTTCTTT. V and J are TRBV30 and TRBJ1-1; D unresolved. Trimming took 3 bases from V and 4 from J, leaving 9 bases between them. Germline assignment: CDR1 GTSNPN and CDR2 SVGIG (reference sequence). The CDR3 is 12 residues long.

This clone was observed a handful of times. The rearrangement links TRBV29-1 to TRBJ1-4; D is uncertain. Per germline, CDR1 SQVTM and CDR2 ANQGSEA. V was trimmed by 0 bases and J by 12 bases, leaving 11 bases between them. This CDR3 has 12 residues. CDR3 amino acids: CSVEDRGRELFF. The CDR3 nucleotides are TGCAGCGTTGAAGATCGAGGGAGGGAACTGTTTTTT.

The V and J genes are TRBV4-1 and TRBJ2-7; 9 bases map to TRBD1. This CDR3 is built from 16 residues. V was pared by 9 bases and J by 0 bases, with 12 bases of the junction left unmatched. Per the germline V gene, CDR1 is MGHRA and CDR2 is YSYEKL. The CDR3 nucleotides read TGCGCCAGTACCTTTTCTGGGACAGGGAGCTCCTACGAGCAGTACTTC. It is translated as CASTFSGTGSSYEQYF.

J is TRBJ1-2 and V is TRBV15; D not certain. This CDR3 is 14 amino acids long. Germline-derived CDR1 and CDR2 are LNHNV and YYDKDF (reference sequence). V was shortened by 0 bases and J by 2 bases, with 7 bases between the two germline ends. In nucleotides, the CDR3 is TGTGCCACCAGCAGAGATCGAGGGAACTATGGCTACACCTTC. Translating it yields CATSRDRGNYGYTF.

This chain's CDR3 is CASSFPGMNTEAFF. CDR3 sequence (DNA): TGTGCCAGCAGCTTTCCCGGCATGAACACTGAAGCTTTCTTT. This sequence joins TRBV7-2 and TRBJ1-1; D is ambiguous. Trimming stripped 3 bases from V and 0 bases from J, with 8 bases between. This CDR3 is 14 amino acids long. CDR1 is SGHTA, CDR2 FQGNSA, per germline.

This clone was counted once. The chain joins TRBV27 to TRBJ1-2, with D perhaps TRBD1 (5 bases). Germline V gene sequence: CDR1 MNHEY, CDR2 SMNVEV (reference sequence). Trimming removed 6 bases from V and 6 bases from J, with 17 bases in between. This CDR3 is 14 amino acids long. The CDR3, as DNA: TGTGCCAGCAGCTTCTCACCGCGGGGGAATGGCTACACCTTC. It translates to CASSFSPRGNGYTF.

The chain links TRBV4-1 to TRBJ1-5; D perhaps matches TRBD1 (6 bases). The CDR3 length is 15 residues. From germline, CDR1 is MGHRA and CDR2 YSYEKL. Trimming pared 3 bases from V and 9 bases from J, leaving 18 bases between. The CDR3, as DNA: TGCGCCAGCAGCCACCCAGTCGGGGGCGGGGGGCCCCAGCATTTT. Protein product: CASSHPVGGGGPQHF.

The chain joins TRBV9 to TRBJ2-1, with TRBD2 as a possible D gene (5 bases). V was shortened by 0 bases and J by 1 base, with 8 bases between the two germline ends. The CDR3 totals 15 residues. CDR1 SGDLS and CDR2 YYNGEE come from the germline V gene. Here the CDR3 DNA reads TGTGCCAGCAGCGTAGACGTAGCGTCCTACAATGAGCAGTTCTTC. This codes for CASSVDVASYNEQFF.

This sequence joins TRBV11-3 and TRBJ1-3, with D unresolved. Germline CDR1 and CDR2: SGHNT and YENEEA. V lost 2 bases to trimming and J lost 4 bases, with 12 bases between them. The CDR3 runs 15 residues. The CDR3, as DNA: TGTGCCAGCAGCTTAAGAAGTGACTGGGGAAACACCATATATTTT. This translates into CASSLRSDWGNTIYF.

V usage is TRBV4-1 and J usage is TRBJ2-1; 7 nucleotides align to TRBD2. Germline V gene sequence: CDR1 MGHRA, CDR2 YSYEKL. The CDR3 covers 16 residues. V was pared by 6 bases and J by 7 bases, with 15 bases of the junction left unmatched. The CDR3 loop reads CASRSIGTNLVNEQFF. CDR3 bases: TGCGCCAGCAGGAGTATCGGGACTAACTTGGTGAATGAGCAGTTCTTC.

The V and J genes are TRBV5-1 and TRBJ1-2, with D possibly TRBD1 on 6 matching bases. The germline V gene encodes CDR1 SGHRS and CDR2 YFSETQ. V gave up 4 bases and J gave up 7 bases, with 20 bases separating them. CDR3 length equals 15 residues. CDR3 amino acids: CASSATSTGPSGYTF. For the CDR3, the DNA is TGCGCCAGCAGCGCCACATCGACAGGCCCCTCTGGCTACACCTTC.

The chain is built from TRBV7-2 and TRBJ2-5; D is unresolved. This CDR3 has 14 residues. The V end lost 3 bases, the J end lost 5 bases, and 13 bases lay between the germline ends. Looked up from germline, CDR1 is SGHTA and CDR2 is FQGNSA. The CDR3 DNA reads as TGTGCCAGCAGCTTTCCAGGCCTTCTGGAGACCCAGTACTTC. Its translation: CASSFPGLLETQYF.

The rearrangement links TRBV5-1 to TRBJ2-5; 10 bases align to TRBD2. This CDR3 region has 16 residues. V lost 2 bases to trimming and J lost 1 base; unmatched junction nucleotides: 5. From germline, CDR1 is SGHRS and CDR2 YFSETQ. For the CDR3, the DNA is TGCGCCAGCAGCTTCGGCATAGCGGGGGGCCAAGAGACCCAGTACTTC. Amino acid sequence: CASSFGIAGGQETQYF.

V and J are TRBV19 and TRBJ1-4; D is unclear. This CDR3 region has 14 residues. In germline, CDR1 is LNHDA, CDR2 SQIVND (reference sequence). V lost 5 bases and J lost 0, with 7 bases in between. DNA for the CDR3: TGTGCCAGTAGTGGGGATGCAACTAATGAAAAACTGTTTTTT. It yields the protein CASSGDATNEKLFF.